The T cell receptor (beta chain) described here comes from a study of beta chain features in type 1 diabetes. Study conclusions and caveats: Researchers report that Type 1 diabetes patients had moderately but significantly shorter TCRB CDR3s across all four CD4+ subsets. For TCRB rearrangement, an influence of HLA type remained unresolved here.

The trim removed 6 bases at V and 0 bases at J, leaving 4 bases unmatched. CDR1 is LNHDA and CDR2 is SQIVND in the germline V gene (reference sequence). The CDR3 is made up of 14 amino acids. Expressed TCRB transcripts got sequenced, as all isolated RNA was reverse transcribed. The protocol was immunoSEQ multiplex PCR, while the TCRdb copy is restricted to in-frame clones and leaves out a portion. The sample records around 160,000 clones, around 8% being singletons. Regarding this clone: Its target is unknown.

The chain links TRBV19 to TRBJ2-7; 8 bases are shared with TRBD2. Sequenced input: central memory CD4+ T cells from blood. The source of this sequence is a woman under 30 with type 1 diabetes. CDR3 nucleotides: TGTGCCAGTAGAAATAGCGGGGCCTCCTACGAGCAGTACTTC. Translated: CASRNSGASYEQYF.